This T cell receptor (beta chain) was retrieved from a study of OX40 agonist ivuxolimab in advanced cancers. The wider study: Two cutaneous melanoma patients and one hepatocellular carcinoma patient, three in all, had partial responses.

This table comes from immunoSEQ multiplex PCR, and its TCRdb copy is limited to in-frame clones, with some not included. The data show around 90,000 clones, around 87% seen once. This CDR3 has 11 residues. The V gene's germline CDR1 is MNHEY and CDR2 SVGAGI. V was shortened by 7 bases and J by 4 bases, with 5 bases between the two germline ends. This clone was observed once. The sample consisted of CD4+ or CD8+ T cells sorted from blood, taken in a trial of the OX40 agonist ivuxolimab. This clonotype originated in an adult with an advanced solid tumor such as melanoma, head and neck, liver or kidney cancer. The V gene is TRBV6-5, the J gene TRBJ1-3; no clear D. The CDR3 bases are TGTGCCAGCACGGCGGGAAACACCATATATTTT. This gives the protein CASTAGNTIYF.